This TCR beta chain was retrieved from a study of brain T cells in children with intractable seizures. With 0 bases removed from V and 1 base from J, the gap between germline ends came to 12 bases. Per the germline V gene, CDR1 is MNHEY and CDR2 is SMNVEV (reference sequence). The CDR3 contains 16 residues. Only cases whose brain tissue showed the highest T cell transcript signatures were sequenced. With respect to this clone: Its antigen is not identified.

The repertoire was sequenced with immunoSEQ multiplex PCR; TCRdb's copy has only in-frame clones and lacks some. The sample lists 75,000 to 80,000 clones, under 95% seen once, with about 1.4% in the top ten. Whole-study results and caveats: Viral specificity was inferred only from CDR3 similarity; HCMV serostatus was unknown.

This specimen was peripheral blood, taken at surgery. This chain links TRBV27 with TRBJ1-2; tentatively, D is TRBD1 (5 bases). The source is a boy under two years old with tuberous sclerosis and intractable seizures. CDR3 nucleotides: TGTGCCAGCAGTTTATCGGAGCCGGGACTTAACTATGGCTACACCTTC. The encoded protein is CASSLSEPGLNYGYTF.